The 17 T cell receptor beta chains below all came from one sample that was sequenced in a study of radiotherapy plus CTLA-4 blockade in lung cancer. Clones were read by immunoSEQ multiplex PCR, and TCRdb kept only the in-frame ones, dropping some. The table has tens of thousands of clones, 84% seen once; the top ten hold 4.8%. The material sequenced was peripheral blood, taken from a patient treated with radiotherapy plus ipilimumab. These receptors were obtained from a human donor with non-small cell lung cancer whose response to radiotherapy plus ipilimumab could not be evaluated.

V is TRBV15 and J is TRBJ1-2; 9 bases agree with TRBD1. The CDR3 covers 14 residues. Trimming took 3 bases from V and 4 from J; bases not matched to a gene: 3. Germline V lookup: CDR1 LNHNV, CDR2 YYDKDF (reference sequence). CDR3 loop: CATSRVTGGYGYTF. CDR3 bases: TGTGCCACCAGCAGGGTGACAGGGGGCTATGGCTACACCTTC. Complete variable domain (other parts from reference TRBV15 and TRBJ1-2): DAMVIQNPRYQVTQFGKPVTLSCSQTLNHNVMYWYQQKSSQAPKLLFHYYDKDFNNEADTPDNFQSRRPNTSFCFLDIRSPGLGDTAMYLCATSRVTGGYGYTFGSGTRLTVV.

This chain's CDR3 is CASSQESQGIEAFF. The CDR3 region has the DNA TGCGCCAGCAGCCAAGAGTCACAGGGGATAGAAGCTTTCTTT. The chain uses TRBV4-1 and TRBJ1-1; 7 bases fit TRBD1. With 0 bases clipped from V and 8 bases from J, the junction kept 6 bases outside the gene matches. The CDR3 totals 14 residues. Germline V gives CDR1 MGHRA, CDR2 YSYEKL.

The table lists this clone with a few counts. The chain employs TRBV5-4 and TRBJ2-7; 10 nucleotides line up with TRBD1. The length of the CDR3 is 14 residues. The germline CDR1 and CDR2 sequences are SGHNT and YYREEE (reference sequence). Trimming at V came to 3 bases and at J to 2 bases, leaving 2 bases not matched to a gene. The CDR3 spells CASSSDRGPYEQYF. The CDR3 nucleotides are TGTGCCAGCAGCTCAGACAGGGGGCCCTACGAGCAGTACTTC.

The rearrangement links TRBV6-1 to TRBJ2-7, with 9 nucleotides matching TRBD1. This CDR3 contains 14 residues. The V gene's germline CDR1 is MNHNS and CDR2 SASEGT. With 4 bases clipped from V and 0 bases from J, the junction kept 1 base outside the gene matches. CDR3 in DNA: TGTGCCAGCAGTGGGGACAGGGTCTCCTACGAGCAGTACTTC. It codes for CASSGDRVSYEQYF.

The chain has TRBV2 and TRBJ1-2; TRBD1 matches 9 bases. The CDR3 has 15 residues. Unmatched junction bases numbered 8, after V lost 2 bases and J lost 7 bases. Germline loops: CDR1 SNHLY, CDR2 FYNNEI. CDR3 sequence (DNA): TGTGCCAGCAGTGAAAGCGTCGGGACAGGGATTGGCTACACCTTC. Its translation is CASSESVGTGIGYTF.

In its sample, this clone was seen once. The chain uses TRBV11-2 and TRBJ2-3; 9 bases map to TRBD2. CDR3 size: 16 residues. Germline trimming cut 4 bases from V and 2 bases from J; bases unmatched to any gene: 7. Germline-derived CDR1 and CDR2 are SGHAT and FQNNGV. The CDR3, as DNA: TGTGCCAGCAGCTCTCGGACTAGCGATTTCACAGATACGCAGTATTTT. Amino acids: CASSSRTSDFTDTQYF.

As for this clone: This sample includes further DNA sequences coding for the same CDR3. The DNA of the CDR3 is TGTGCCAGCGCTAACTGGGGGGGTAAGACGGAAGCTTTCTTT. This encodes CASANWGGKTEAFF. This chain joins TRBV2 and TRBJ1-1; tentatively, D is TRBD1 (5 bases). Germline V gene sequence: CDR1 SNHLY, CDR2 FYNNEI. V was cut by 8 bases and J by 8 bases, with 21 bases left in between. This CDR3 contains 14 residues.

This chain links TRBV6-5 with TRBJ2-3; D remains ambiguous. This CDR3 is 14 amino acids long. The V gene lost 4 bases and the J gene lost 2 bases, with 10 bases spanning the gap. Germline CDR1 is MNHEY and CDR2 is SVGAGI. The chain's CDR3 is CASSLRSSTDTQYF. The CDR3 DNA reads TGTGCCAGCAGTTTACGGTCTTCCACAGATACGCAGTATTTT.

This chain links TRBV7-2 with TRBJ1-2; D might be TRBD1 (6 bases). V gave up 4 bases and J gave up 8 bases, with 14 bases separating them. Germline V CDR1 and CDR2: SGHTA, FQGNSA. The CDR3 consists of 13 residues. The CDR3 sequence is CASSSASGGGYTF. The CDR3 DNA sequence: TGTGCCAGCAGCTCAGCCTCGGGGGGCGGCTACACCTTC. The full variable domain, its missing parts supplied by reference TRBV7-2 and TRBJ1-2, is GAGVSQSPSNKVTEKGKDVELRCDPISGHTALYWYRQSLGQGLEFLIYFQGNSAPDKSGLPSDRFSAERTGGSVSTLTIQRTQQEDSAVYLCASSSASGGGYTFGSGTRLTVV.

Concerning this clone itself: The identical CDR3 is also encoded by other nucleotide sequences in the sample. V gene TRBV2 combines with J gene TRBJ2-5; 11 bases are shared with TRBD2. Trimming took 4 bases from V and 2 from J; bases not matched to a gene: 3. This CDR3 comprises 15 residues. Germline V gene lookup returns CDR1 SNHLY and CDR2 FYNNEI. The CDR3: CASSGTSGYQETQYF. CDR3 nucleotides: TGTGCCAGCAGTGGGACTAGCGGGTATCAAGAGACCCAGTACTTC. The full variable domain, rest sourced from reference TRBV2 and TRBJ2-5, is EPEVTQTPSHQVTQMGQEVILRCVPISNHLYFYWYRQILGQKVEFLVSFYNNEISEKSEIFDDQFSVERPDGSNFTLKIRSTKLEDSAMYFCASSGTSGYQETQYFGPGTRLLVL.

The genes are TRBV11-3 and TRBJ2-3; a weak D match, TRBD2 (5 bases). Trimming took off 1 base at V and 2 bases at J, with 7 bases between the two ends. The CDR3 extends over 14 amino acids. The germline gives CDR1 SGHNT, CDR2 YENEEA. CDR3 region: CASSLGSATDTQYF. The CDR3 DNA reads TGTGCCAGCAGCTTAGGTAGCGCCACAGATACGCAGTATTTT.

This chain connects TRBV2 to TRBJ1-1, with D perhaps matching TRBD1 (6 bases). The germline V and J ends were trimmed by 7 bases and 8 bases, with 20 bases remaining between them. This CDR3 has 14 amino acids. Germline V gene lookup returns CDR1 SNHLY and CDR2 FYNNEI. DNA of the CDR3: TGTGCCAGCATTGCCCTGGACAGTGCGGCGGAAGCTTTCTTT. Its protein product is CASIALDSAAEAFF.

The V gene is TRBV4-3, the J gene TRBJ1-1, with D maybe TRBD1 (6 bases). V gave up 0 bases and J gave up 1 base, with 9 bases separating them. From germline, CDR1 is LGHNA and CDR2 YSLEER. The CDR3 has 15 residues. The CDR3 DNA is TGCGCCAGCAGCCAAGAACCCAGGGGGAACACTGAAGCTTTCTTT. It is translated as CASSQEPRGNTEAFF.

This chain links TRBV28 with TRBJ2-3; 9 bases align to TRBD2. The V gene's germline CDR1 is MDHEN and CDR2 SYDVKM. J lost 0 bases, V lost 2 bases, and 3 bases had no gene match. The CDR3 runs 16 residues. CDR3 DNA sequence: TGTGCCAGCAGTTTACTAGCGGGATCTAGCACAGATACGCAGTATTTT. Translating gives CASSLLAGSSTDTQYF.

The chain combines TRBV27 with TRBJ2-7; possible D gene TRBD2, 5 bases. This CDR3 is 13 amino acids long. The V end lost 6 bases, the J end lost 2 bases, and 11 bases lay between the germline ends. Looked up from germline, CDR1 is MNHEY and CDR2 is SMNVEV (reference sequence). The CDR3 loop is CASSAGGPYEQYF. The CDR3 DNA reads TGTGCCAGCAGCGCCGGAGGCCCCTACGAGCAGTACTTC.

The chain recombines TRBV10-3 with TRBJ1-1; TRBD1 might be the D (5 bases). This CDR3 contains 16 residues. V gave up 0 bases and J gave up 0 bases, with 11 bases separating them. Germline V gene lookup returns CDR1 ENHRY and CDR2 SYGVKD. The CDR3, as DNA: TGTGCCATCAGTGAGTCGAGGCAGGGTATGAACACTGAAGCTTTCTTT. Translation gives CAISESRQGMNTEAFF.

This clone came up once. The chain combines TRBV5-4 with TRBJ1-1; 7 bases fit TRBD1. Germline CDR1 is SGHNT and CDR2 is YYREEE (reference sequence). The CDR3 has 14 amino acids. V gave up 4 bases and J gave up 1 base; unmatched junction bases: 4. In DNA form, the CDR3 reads TGTGCCAGCAGCCCGGGACAGCCGAACACTGAAGCTTTCTTT. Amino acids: CASSPGQPNTEAFF. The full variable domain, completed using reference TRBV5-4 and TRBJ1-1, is ETGVTQSPTHLIKTRGQQVTLRCSSQSGHNTVSWYQQALGQGPQFIFQYYREEENGRGNFPPRFSGLQFPNYSSELNVNALELDDSALYLCASSPGQPNTEAFFGQGTRLTVV.